These 15 T cell receptor beta chains came from one sample sequenced in a study of T cell clonality in common variable immunodeficiency (dated by TCRdb to 2015 to 2017). Library prep was done by the immunoSEQ multiplex PCR assay. TCRdb took this table from immuneACCESS and kept in-frame rearrangements with V and J called. Such tables lack part of the clones; where checked against another copy, unresolved V genes explain under half of the gap, and the rest is unexplained. This sample was tabulated with 25,000 to 40,000 clones, among which there are no singletons. 3.8% of the sample rests with the top ten. The sequencing input was peripheral blood mononuclear cells. These receptors were collected from a person between 18 and 70 years old in good health.

The sample holds many counts of this clone. This CDR3 is CASSPQGDYGYTF. The part of the CDR3 DNA that was read is TGCGCCAGCAGCCCCCAGGGGGACTATGGC. V is TRBV4-1 and J is TRBJ1-2; 7 nucleotides match TRBD1. The read ends 3 residues shy of where the CDR3 ends; the end is completed using the germline J gene. The CDR3 extends over 13 amino acids. With V trimmed by 4 bases and J by 3 bases, 2 bases remained unmatched. The germline V gene encodes CDR1 MGHRA and CDR2 YSYEKL.

This clone was counted ten times or more. The observed sequence ends 3 residues before the CDR3 terminus, with the missing tail filled in from the germline J gene. The chain combines TRBV10-3 with TRBJ2-1; a weak D match, TRBD2 (6 bases). The CDR3 has 13 amino acids. Germline V lookup: CDR1 ENHRY, CDR2 SYGVKD. V was trimmed by 6 bases and J by 4 bases, leaving 10 bases between them. CDR3 DNA (partial): TGTGCCATCAGGCGGGACTTTTACAATGAG. Amino acids: CAIRRDFYNE. The whole CDR3 protein is CAIRRDFYNEQFF.

The sample holds many counts of this clone. Read data end 3 residues before the CDR3 end; the end is taken from the germline J gene. The rearrangement links TRBV7-2 to TRBJ2-2, with 7 bases matching TRBD1. This CDR3 contains 15 residues. J was trimmed by 1 base and V by 4 bases; bases with no gene match: 3. Germline V gene lookup returns CDR1 SGHTA and CDR2 FQGNSA. CDR3: CASSSTGRNTGELFF. Partial CDR3 DNA: TGTGCCAGCAGCTCGACAGGGCGGAACACCGGGGAG. Variable domain in full (rest from reference TRBV7-2 and TRBJ2-2): GAGVSQSPSNKVTEKGKDVELRCDPISGHTALYWYRQSLGQGLEFLIYFQGNSAPDKSGLPSDRFSAERTGGSVSTLTIQRTQQEDSAVYLCASSSTGRNTGELFFGEGSRLTVL.

This clone was observed a handful of times. The read gets to within 3 residues of the CDR3 end, and the germline J gene fills in the rest. The V call is TRBV30, the J call TRBJ2-2; the D is unclear. CDR1 GTSNPN and CDR2 SVGIG come from the germline V gene (reference sequence). The CDR3 is made up of 12 amino acids. CDR3 DNA (partial): TGTGCCTGGAGTGTGGCAGATGAAAAG. It yields the protein CAWSVADEK. In full, the CDR3 is CAWSVADEKLFF.

At least ten counts were recorded for this clone. The sequence runs out 3 residues before the end of the CDR3; the remainder is reconstructed from the germline J gene. The chain uses TRBV7-6 and TRBJ1-5, with TRBD1 matching over 9 bases. Germline V CDR1 and CDR2: SGHVS, FNYEAQ. Trimming took 5 bases from V and 4 from J; bases not matched to a gene: 3. CDR3 length: 14 amino acids. CDR3 residues: CASSVGTGNQPQHF. The DNA read from the CDR3 is TGTGCCAGCAGCGTCGGGACAGGGAATCAGCCC.

This clone was picked up a small number of times. The read terminates 3 residues ahead of where the CDR3 ends, so the germline J gene completes it. J is TRBJ2-5 and V is TRBV20-1, with a tentative D call TRBD2 (5 bases). This CDR3 spans 15 amino acids. V gave up 2 bases and J gave up 3 bases, with 16 bases separating them. Germline V gene data show CDR1 as DFQATT and CDR2 as SNEGSKA (reference sequence). The CDR3 spells CSARPPTRAEETQYF. The part of the CDR3 DNA that was read is TGCAGTGCTAGACCGCCCACTAGGGCCGAAGAGACC.

This clone was observed many times. Read sequence stops 3 residues before the CDR3 end, and the germline J gene provides the missing end. This chain links TRBV20-1 with TRBJ2-5, with D possibly matching TRBD1 (5 bases). CDR3 length: 12 residues. Germline V gene sequence: CDR1 DFQATT, CDR2 SNEGSKA (reference sequence). Trimming took off 2 bases at V and 4 bases at J, with 8 bases between the two ends. CDR3 sequence reads: CSARQGIETQYF. CDR3 DNA, as far as it was read: TGCAGTGCTAGACAGGGTATAGAGACC.

This clone was counted many times. The part of the CDR3 DNA that was read is TGCAGTGCTAGGAACCGGCGGGAGTGGGCGGGGGGGTATGAG. This gives the protein CSARNRREWAGGYE. The whole CDR3 sequence is CSARNRREWAGGYEQFF. This chain connects TRBV20-1 to TRBJ2-1; 9 bases are shared with TRBD2. The read ends 3 residues shy of where the CDR3 ends; the end is completed using the germline J gene. CDR3 length equals 17 residues. CDR1 is DFQATT and CDR2 is SNEGSKA in the germline V gene (reference sequence). Trimming cost V 3 bases and J 8 bases; bases outside gene matches: 17.

This clone was detected ten times or more. CDR3 sequence reads: CSASEGGNQPQHF. The covered CDR3 bases are TGCAGTGCCTCGGAGGGGGGGAATCAGCCC. V is TRBV20-1 and J is TRBJ1-5, with D possibly matching TRBD1 (6 bases). The CDR3 end is not reached by the read, which stops 3 residues before it; the germline J gene fills it in. The CDR3 runs to 13 residues. The germline V and J ends were trimmed by 6 bases and 4 bases, with 13 bases remaining between them. Germline CDR1 is DFQATT and CDR2 is SNEGSKA (reference sequence).

This clone was counted ten times or more. From the germline J gene comes the end of the CDR3, since the read stops 3 residues before it. The chain combines TRBV2 with TRBJ2-1; 11 bases map to TRBD2. There are 14 residues in the CDR3. Trimming cost V 7 bases and J 2 bases; bases outside gene matches: 1. Germline V gene sequence: CDR1 SNHLY, CDR2 FYNNEI. The CDR3 DNA, read in part, is TGTGCCAGCACGGGACTAGCGGCCTACAATGAG. Protein product: CASTGLAAYNE. The full CDR3 sequence reads CASTGLAAYNEQFF.

In its sample, this clone was seen many times. The CDR3 end lies 3 residues beyond the end of the read and is filled in from the germline J gene. This chain links TRBV18 with TRBJ2-7, with unresolved D. V was pared by 4 bases and J by 6 bases, with 13 bases between. CDR3 length: 13 amino acids. Per the germline V gene, CDR1 is KGHSH and CDR2 is LQKENI. CDR3 loop: CASSRGLEAEQYF. The CDR3 bases that were read are TGTGCCAGCTCACGTGGGCTCGAGGCCGAG.

This clone was detected ten times or more. The read terminates 3 residues before the CDR3 end, so the remaining end is supplied by the germline J gene. The rearrangement joins TRBV20-1 to TRBJ1-5, with a tentative D call TRBD1 (6 bases). The CDR3 consists of 15 residues. The V end was cut by 6 bases, the J end by 5 bases, with 20 bases between. CDR1 and CDR2 from the germline V gene are DFQATT and SNEGSKA (reference sequence). The CDR3 bases that were read are TGCAGTGCCTCGGGGGGCGGGGGACGGTATCAGCCC. Protein sequence: CSASGGGGRYQP. The complete CDR3 reads CSASGGGGRYQPQHF.

This clone came up many times. Sequencing ends 3 residues short of the CDR3 end; the germline J gene provides the rest. This rearrangement joins TRBV5-6 to TRBJ1-2, with 7 bases aligning to TRBD1. Trimming cost V 4 bases and J 0 bases; bases outside gene matches: 6. This CDR3 comprises 15 residues. Germline loops: CDR1 SGHDT, CDR2 YYEEEE. Incomplete CDR3 DNA: TGTGCCAGCAGCCCCAGGGGGAGTTCTAACTATGGC. It yields the protein CASSPRGSSNYG. The complete CDR3 sequence is CASSPRGSSNYGYTF.

This clone has at least ten counts. The CDR3 extends 3 residues past the end of the read, so its final part is completed from the germline J gene. The chain couples TRBV20-1 to TRBJ2-7; 8 nucleotides align to TRBD2. In germline, CDR1 is DFQATT, CDR2 SNEGSKA (reference sequence). V shed 0 bases and J 5 bases; nucleotides not matched to a gene: 6. The CDR3 totals 14 residues. The sequenced part of the CDR3 DNA is TGCAGTGCTAGAGACCCGGGACTAGGGAACGAG. It codes for CSARDPGLGNE. The entire CDR3 protein reads CSARDPGLGNEQYF.

This clone was counted ten times or more. The read halts 3 residues ahead of the CDR3 end, with the missing end drawn from the germline J gene. This chain connects TRBV20-1 to TRBJ2-1, with 7 bases lining up with TRBD1. The CDR3 has 14 residues. CDR1 is DFQATT, CDR2 SNEGSKA, per germline (reference sequence). The V segment lost 2 bases and the J segment 1 base; nucleotides outside the gene matches: 2. The CDR3 DNA, read in part, is TGCAGTGCTAGACCGGGACAGTCCTACAATGAG. Protein: CSARPGQSYNE. In full, the CDR3 reads CSARPGQSYNEQFF.